Listed below are T cell receptor beta chains from one sample, sequenced in a study of neurological immune-mediated disorders. Using its own MiXCR run on the 5' RACE reads, TCRdb lists one record per CDR3 protein. The table shows 95,000 to 110,000 distinct CDR3 sequences, with more than 10% occurring only once. The material sequenced was PBMCs. The origin of the receptors is a female donor with HTLV-1-associated myelopathy (HAM/TSP). Both conserved end residues are part of each CDR3. D genes are given only for firm matches. Size is omitted from some rows. Given values are once, few, many or a class for expanded clones.

many,17,NA,TRBJ2-7,TRBV5-1,CASSVLPQGSGSYEQYF,TGCGCCAGCAGCGTATTACCACAGGGATCTGGCTCCTACGAGCAGTACTTC
many,16,NA,TRBJ2-1,TRBV7-2,CASSPGAPTSYNEQFF,TGTGCCAGCAGCCCCGGGGCGCCCACCTCCTACAATGAGCAGTTCTTC
many,14,NA,TRBJ1-1,TRBV5-1,CASSLQSGDTEAFF,TGCGCCAGCAGCTTGCAGAGTGGGGACACTGAAGCTTTCTTT
many,13,TRBD1,TRBJ2-7,TRBV20-1,CSASGDRGYEQYF,TGCAGTGCTAGTGGTGACAGGGGCTACGAGCAGTACTTC
many,13,NA,TRBJ2-7,TRBV5-1,CASSLGQDYEQYF,TGCGCCAGCAGCTTGGGACAGGACTACGAGCAGTACTTC
many,15,TRBD2,TRBJ2-5,TRBV20-1,CSARRGTTMFETQYF,TGCAGTGCTAGACGCGGGACTACAATGTTTGAGACCCAGTACTTC
many,14,NA,TRBJ1-1,TRBV2,CASSYTNGDTEAFF,TGTGCCAGCAGTTACACAAACGGGGACACTGAAGCTTTCTTT
medium-sized,15,NA,TRBJ2-3,TRBV27,CASSPLPASTDTQYF,TGTGCCAGCAGCCCGTTACCCGCTAGCACAGATACGCAGTATTTT
many,12,NA,TRBJ2-2,TRBV20-1,CSASKAAGELFF,TGCAGTGCTAGTAAGGCGGCCGGGGAGCTGTTTTTT
many,19,NA,TRBJ2-5,TRBV7-8,CASSLNRIENSVHQETQYF,TGTGCCAGCAGCTTAAACAGGATAGAGAACAGCGTACACCAAGAGACCCAGTACTTC
few,15,NA,TRBJ2-3,TRBV5-1,CASSLGQTSTDTQYF,TGCGCCAGCAGCTTGGGGCAGACTAGCACAGATACGCAGTATTTT
many,14,NA,TRBJ1-5,TRBV25-1,CASSSQGSSQPQHF,TGTGCCAGCAGTTCACAGGGAAGTTCTCAGCCCCAGCATTTT
NA,15,TRBD1,TRBJ2-7,TRBV7-9,CASSLPLTGAYEQYF,TGTGCCAGCAGCTTGCCCCTGACAGGGGCCTACGAGCAGTACTTC
many,16,TRBD1,TRBJ2-3,TRBV6-6,CASRQTGGAYTDTQYF,TGTGCCAGCAGGCAAACAGGGGGCGCGTACACAGATACGCAGTATTTT
NA,15,NA,TRBJ2-1,TRBV5-6,CASSPLGYSHNEQFF,TGTGCCAGCAGCCCTTTGGGTTACAGTCACAATGAGCAGTTCTTC
many,11,NA,TRBJ2-5,TRBV20-1,CSLTFQETQYF,TGCAGTCTGACGTTTCAAGAGACCCAGTACTTC
many,15,NA,TRBJ2-3,TRBV7-2,CASRPPGLSTDTQYF,TGTGCCAGCAGGCCGCCGGGTCTTAGCACAGATACGCAGTATTTT
many,19,TRBD1,TRBJ1-1,TRBV14,CASSLKNDRESIKNTEAFF,TGTGCCAGCAGCCTAAAAAACGACAGGGAGTCCATTAAGAACACTGAAGCTTTCTTT
many,16,TRBD2,TRBJ2-5,TRBV6-5,CASSLTGLAGQETQYF,TGTGCCAGCAGTTTGACGGGACTAGCGGGGCAAGAGACCCAGTACTTC
many,15,NA,TRBJ2-7,TRBV7-2,CASSLRDLSSYEQYF,TGTGCCAGCAGCTTACGGGACCTCAGCTCCTACGAGCAGTACTTC
many,14,TRBD1,TRBJ2-3,TRBV10-3,CAISSDRGADTQYF,TGTGCCATCAGTTCGGACAGGGGGGCAGATACGCAGTATTTT
many,14,NA,TRBJ1-1,TRBV10-3,CAIRTPAAGSEAFF,TGTGCCATCAGGACACCCGCGGCTGGGAGCGAAGCTTTCTTT
many,16,TRBD2,TRBJ2-7,TRBV5-6,CASSLGGGVLSYEQYF,TGTGCCAGCAGCTTGGGCGGGGGGGTCCTCTCCTACGAGCAGTACTTC
many,13,NA,TRBJ1-4,TRBV4-1,CASSEFSDEKLFF,TGCGCCAGCAGCGAATTCTCCGATGAAAAACTGTTTTTT
many,11,NA,TRBJ2-3,TRBV20-1,CSANVVDTQYF,TGCAGTGCGAACGTAGTAGATACGCAGTATTTT
many,14,TRBD1,TRBJ2-3,TRBV5-1,CASSLGQGGDTQYF,TGCGCCAGCAGCTTGGGACAGGGGGGAGATACGCAGTATTTT
NA,15,NA,TRBJ1-1,TRBV5-1,CASSLRAGWNTEDFF,TGCGCCAGCAGCTTGAGAGCCGGATGGAACACTGAAGATTTCTTT
many,15,NA,TRBJ2-4,TRBV12-3/TRBV12-4,CASSQSDRAKNIQYF,TGTGCCAGCAGCCAGTCCGACAGGGCCAAAAACATTCAGTACTTC
many,13,NA,TRBJ2-5,TRBV5-1,CASWTGSQETQYF,TGCGCCAGCTGGACCGGGTCCCAAGAGACCCAGTACTTC
NA,15,TRBD1,TRBJ2-7,TRBV5-1,CASSLIEGASYEQYF,TGCGCCAGCAGCTTGATTGAGGGGGCATCCTACGAGCAGTACTTC